These T cell receptor beta chains were read from a single sample in a study of CD8 T cells in ankylosing spondylitis. TCRdb analysed the 5' RACE reads with MiXCR anew, one entry per CDR3 protein. The sample lists about 150,000 distinct CDR3 sequences; around 42% were seen once. Sequencing was carried out using synovial fluid, either unsorted or a sorted T cell fraction (not recorded which). The receptors come from a male donor with ankylosing spondylitis. Both conserved end residues are part of each CDR3. The order of the fields is V gene, clone size, D gene, J gene, CDR3 DNA, CDR3 protein. D genes are given only for firm matches. Not every row has a clone size; where given, it reads once, few, many or a size class.

>TRBV7-6|.|.|TRBJ2-7
TGTGCCAGCAGCTTACACGGGAACTACGAGCAGTACTTC
CASSLHGNYEQYF
>TRBV2|few|.|TRBJ1-1
TGTGCCAGCAGTGGACAGCTAAACGTACTTATGAACACTGAAGCTTTCTTT
CASSGQLNVLMNTEAFF
>TRBV4-3|.|TRBD2|TRBJ2-7
TGCGCCAGCAGCCAAGATCAGACTAGCGGGATCTACGAGCAGTACTTC
CASSQDQTSGIYEQYF
>TRBV25-1|few|.|TRBJ2-5
TGTGCCACCACCGGGCCCCAAGAGACCCAGTACTTC
CATTGPQETQYF
>TRBV6-2/TRBV6-3|many|.|TRBJ2-1
TGTGCCAGCAGTTACTTGCCAAGGGAGGTCTATTTCCCCTCCTACAATGAGCAGTTCTTC
CASSYLPREVYFPSYNEQFF
>TRBV12-3/TRBV12-4|.|TRBD2|TRBJ2-5
TGTGCCAGCAGTGAACTAATAGCGGGCACACAAGAGACCCAGTACTTC
CASSELIAGTQETQYF
>TRBV20-1|few|TRBD1|TRBJ1-1
TGCAGTGCTCCTCGGACAGGGGGCGCAGCTTTCTTT
CSAPRTGGAAFF
>TRBV24-1|.|TRBD1|TRBJ2-2
TGTGCCACCAGTGATTTCCGGACAGGGGTCCCCGGGGAGCTGTTTTTT
CATSDFRTGVPGELFF
>TRBV20-1|.|.|TRBJ1-5
TGCAGTGCTAGCCGAGGGCAGCCCCAGCATTTT
CSASRGQPQHF
>TRBV7-9|.|TRBD1|TRBJ1-2
TGTGCCAGCAGCTTCGGACAGGGCAGCTATGGCTACACCTTC
CASSFGQGSYGYTF
>TRBV7-9|.|.|TRBJ1-1
TGTGCCAGCAGCTTTGGGTGGGAAACTGAAGCTTTCTTT
CASSFGWETEAFF
>TRBV4-1|.|.|TRBJ1-2
TGCGCCAGCAGCCAAGTGATCTCAAGTTTTCGTAACTATGGCTACACCTTC
CASSQVISSFRNYGYTF
>TRBV5-1|few|TRBD1|TRBJ2-2
TGCGCCAGCAGCATACATAGTCGACAGGGACACACCGGGGAGCTGTTTTTT
CASSIHSRQGHTGELFF
>TRBV20-1|.|TRBD2|TRBJ2-2
TGCAGTGCTGGACTAGCGGGAGCCGGGGAGCTGTTTTTT
CSAGLAGAGELFF
>TRBV7-9|many|.|TRBJ1-5
TGTGCCAGCAGCCATGATAATCAGCCCCAGCATTTT
CASSHDNQPQHF
>TRBV28|once|.|TRBJ2-7
TGTGCCAGCAGTTTCGGAAGGTGGAGCTCCTACGAGCAGTACTTC
CASSFGRWSSYEQYF
>TRBV9|.|TRBD1|TRBJ1-6
TGTGCCAGCAGCGTCACCGGGACAGGGGATTCACCCCTCCACTTT
CASSVTGTGDSPLHF
>TRBV15|.|TRBD2|TRBJ2-2
TGTGCCACCAGCAGAGATGCGGGACTAGCGGGAGTATGTGTGGGGGAGCTGTTTTTT
CATSRDAGLAGVCVGELFF
>TRBV20-1|.|.|TRBJ2-5
TGCAGTGCTAGAGAATTGGGGCCATTCGTGGAGACCCAGTACTTC
CSARELGPFVETQYF
>TRBV6-1|.|TRBD1|TRBJ2-3
TGTGCCAGCAGTGCACCGGGACAGCGTACTGAGACTAGCACAGATACGCAGTATTTT
CASSAPGQRTETSTDTQYF
>TRBV13|.|.|TRBJ1-1
TGTGCCAGCAGGATAGGGAACACTGAAGCTTTCTTT
CASRIGNTEAFF
>TRBV6-5|once|.|TRBJ2-2
TGTGCCAGCAGTTACTACCCCGAAAACACCGGGGAGCTGTTTTTT
CASSYYPENTGELFF
>TRBV20-1|.|TRBD2|TRBJ2-7
TGCAGTGCAGAGGGACTAGCTTACGAGCAGTACTTC
CSAEGLAYEQYF
>TRBV24-1|.|.|TRBJ2-2
TGTGCCACCAGTGATTCTAGCGAGGCGGGGGAGCTGTTTTTT
CATSDSSEAGELFF
>TRBV15|.|TRBD2|TRBJ2-3
TGTGCCATCAGCAGAGGGACTAGCGAGAGCACAGATACGCAGTATTTT
CAISRGTSESTDTQYF
>TRBV20-1|.|TRBD2|TRBJ2-2
TGCAGTGCCCCCAGACTCGGGGGGAACTTTCCCGGGGAGCTGTTTTTT
CSAPRLGGNFPGELFF